These T cell receptor beta chains were read from a single sample in a study of breast tumors, draining lymph nodes, adjacent tissues. TCRdb analysed the multiplex PCR reads with MiXCR anew, one entry per CDR3 protein. The repertoire holds tens of thousands of distinct CDR3 sequences, with around 50% as singletons. Sequencing input: breast tumor tissue. The source is a female donor with breast cancer. Some clones in this sample may be carry-over from other donors' samples. Both conserved end residues are part of each CDR3. D genes are given only for firm matches. Not every row has a clone size; where given, it reads once, few, many or a size class.

v_call: TRBV2
j_call: TRBJ2-7
d_call: .
clone_size: .
cdr3_aa: CASSDRDGPYEQYF
cdr3_nt: TGTGCCAGCAGTGACCGGGACGGTCCATACGAGCAGTACTTC

v_call: TRBV6-5
j_call: TRBJ2-7
d_call: .
clone_size: .
cdr3_aa: CASSHVSGTYEQYF
cdr3_nt: TGTGCCAGCAGTCACGTGAGCGGCACCTACGAGCAGTACTTC

v_call: TRBV19
j_call: TRBJ1-3
d_call: .
clone_size: many
cdr3_aa: CASSNSAMDSFSGNTIYF
cdr3_nt: TGTGCCAGTAGTAACTCGGCAATGGACAGTTTTTCTGGAAACACCATATATTTT

v_call: TRBV7-9
j_call: TRBJ2-2
d_call: .
clone_size: .
cdr3_aa: CASSLGPDVGELFF
cdr3_nt: TGTGCCAGCAGCTTGGGTCCGGACGTCGGGGAGCTGTTTTTT

v_call: TRBV7-6
j_call: TRBJ2-3
d_call: TRBD1
clone_size: .
cdr3_aa: CASSRGTGRNNEQYF
cdr3_nt: TGTGCCAGCAGCAGAGGGACAGGGAGAAACAATGAGCAGTATTTT

v_call: TRBV19
j_call: TRBJ1-2
d_call: .
clone_size: .
cdr3_aa: CANRRGGSLANYGYTF
cdr3_nt: TGTGCCAATAGAAGGGGGGGCAGCTTAGCTAACTATGGTTACACCTTC

v_call: TRBV10-3
j_call: TRBJ1-2
d_call: .
clone_size: .
cdr3_aa: CAISEATGVYGYTF
cdr3_nt: TGTGCCATCAGTGAGGCCACAGGCGTCTATGGCTACACCTTC

v_call: TRBV7-2
j_call: TRBJ2-7
d_call: .
clone_size: medium-sized
cdr3_aa: CASTTYREQYF
cdr3_nt: TGTGCCAGCACCACGTATCGCGAGCAGTACTTC

v_call: TRBV7-8
j_call: TRBJ2-7
d_call: .
clone_size: .
cdr3_aa: CASSLVQGPSYEQHF
cdr3_nt: TGTGCCAGCAGCTTAGTGCAGGGCCCCTCCTACGAGCAGCACTTC

v_call: TRBV12-3/TRBV12-4
j_call: TRBJ2-2
d_call: .
clone_size: few
cdr3_aa: CASRPRRGATGELFF
cdr3_nt: TGTGCCAGCAGACCCAGACGGGGGGCGACCGGGGAGCTGTTTTTT

v_call: TRBV9
j_call: TRBJ1-3
d_call: .
clone_size: .
cdr3_aa: CASSVAWGRPGNTIYF
cdr3_nt: TGTGCCAGCAGCGTAGCTTGGGGCAGGCCTGGAAACACCATATATTTT

v_call: TRBV30
j_call: TRBJ2-7
d_call: .
clone_size: .
cdr3_aa: CAWSDGSILRQYF
cdr3_nt: TGTGCCTGGAGTGACGGGAGTATCCTCCGGCAGTACTTC

v_call: TRBV2
j_call: TRBJ1-4
d_call: .
clone_size: .
cdr3_aa: CASSGGSNEKLFF
cdr3_nt: TGTGCCAGCAGTGGGGGGTCTAATGAAAAACTGTTTTTT

v_call: TRBV7-2
j_call: TRBJ1-6
d_call: .
clone_size: many
cdr3_aa: CANSSQGSQARSPLHF
cdr3_nt: TGTGCCAACAGCTCTCAAGGGTCCCAAGCTCGCTCACCCCTCCACTTT

v_call: TRBV4-2
j_call: TRBJ2-2
d_call: TRBD2
clone_size: .
cdr3_aa: CASSRESVLAENTGELFF
cdr3_nt: TGTGCCAGCAGCCGGGAATCGGTTCTAGCGGAGAACACCGGGGAGCTGTTTTTT

v_call: TRBV7-2
j_call: TRBJ1-4
d_call: .
clone_size: .
cdr3_aa: CASSLGGVGNEKLFF
cdr3_nt: TGTGCCAGCAGCTTAGGAGGGGTCGGTAATGAAAAACTGTTTTTT

v_call: TRBV7-9
j_call: TRBJ1-6
d_call: .
clone_size: .
cdr3_aa: CASSYTSEGYSPLHF
cdr3_nt: TGTGCCAGCAGCTACACCTCGGAGGGGTACTCACCCCTCCACTTT

v_call: TRBV2
j_call: TRBJ2-7
d_call: TRBD1
clone_size: medium-sized
cdr3_aa: CASSEAQGEYEQYF
cdr3_nt: TGTGCCAGCAGTGAGGCACAGGGGGAGTACGAGCAGTACTTC